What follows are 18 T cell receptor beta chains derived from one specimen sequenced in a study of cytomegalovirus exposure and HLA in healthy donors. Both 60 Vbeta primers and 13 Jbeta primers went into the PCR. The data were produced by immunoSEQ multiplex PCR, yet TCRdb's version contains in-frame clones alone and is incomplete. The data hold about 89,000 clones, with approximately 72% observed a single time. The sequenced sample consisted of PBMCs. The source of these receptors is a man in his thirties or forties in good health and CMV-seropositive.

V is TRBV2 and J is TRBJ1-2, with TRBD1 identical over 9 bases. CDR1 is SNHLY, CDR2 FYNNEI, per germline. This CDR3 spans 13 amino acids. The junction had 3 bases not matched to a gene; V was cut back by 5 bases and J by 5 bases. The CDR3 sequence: CASSPTGGYGYTF. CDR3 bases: TGTGCCAGCAGTCCGACAGGGGGGTATGGCTACACCTTC.

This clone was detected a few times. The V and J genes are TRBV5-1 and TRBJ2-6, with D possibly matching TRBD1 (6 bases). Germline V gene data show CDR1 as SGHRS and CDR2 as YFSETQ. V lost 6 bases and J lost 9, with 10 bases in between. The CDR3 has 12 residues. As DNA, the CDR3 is TGCGCCAGCAAGGGGACAAGCAACGTCCTGACTTTC. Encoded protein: CASKGTSNVLTF.

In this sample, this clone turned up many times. CDR3 amino acids: CASSDWDRKYEQYF. The CDR3 nucleotides read TGTGCCAGCAGTGATTGGGACAGGAAATACGAGCAGTACTTC. V is TRBV2 and J is TRBJ2-7; TRBD1 matches 8 bases. V was pared by 3 bases and J by 4 bases, with 5 bases of the junction left unmatched. CDR3 length: 14 amino acids. The germline gives CDR1 SNHLY, CDR2 FYNNEI.

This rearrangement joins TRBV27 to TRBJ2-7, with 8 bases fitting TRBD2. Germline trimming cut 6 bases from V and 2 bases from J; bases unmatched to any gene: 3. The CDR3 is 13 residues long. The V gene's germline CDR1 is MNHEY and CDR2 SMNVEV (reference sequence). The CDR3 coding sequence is TGTGCCAGCAGGGGCGGGGGGACCTACGAGCAGTACTTC. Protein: CASRGGGTYEQYF.

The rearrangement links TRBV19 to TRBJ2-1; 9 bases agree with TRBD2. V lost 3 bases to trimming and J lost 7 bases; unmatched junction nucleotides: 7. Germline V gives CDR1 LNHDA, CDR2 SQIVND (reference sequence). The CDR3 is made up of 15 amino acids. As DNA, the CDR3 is TGTGCCAGTAGTATGGCGGGGGGGCAGGTTAATGAGCAGTTCTTC. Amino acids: CASSMAGGQVNEQFF.

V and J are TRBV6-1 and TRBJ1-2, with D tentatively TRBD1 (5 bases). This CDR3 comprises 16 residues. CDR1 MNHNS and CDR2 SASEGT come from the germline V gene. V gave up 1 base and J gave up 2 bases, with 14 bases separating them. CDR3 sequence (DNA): TGTGCCAGCAGTGAAGGGCAGGGAGGTAACAACTATGGCTACACCTTC. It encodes CASSEGQGGNNYGYTF.

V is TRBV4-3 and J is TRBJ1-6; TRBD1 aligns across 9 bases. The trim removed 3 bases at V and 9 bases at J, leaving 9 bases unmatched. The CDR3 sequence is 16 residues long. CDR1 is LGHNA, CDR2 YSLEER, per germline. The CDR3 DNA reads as TGCGCCAGCAGCCAGGACTCCGGGACAGGGTCTTCACCCCTCCACTTT. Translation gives CASSQDSGTGSSPLHF.

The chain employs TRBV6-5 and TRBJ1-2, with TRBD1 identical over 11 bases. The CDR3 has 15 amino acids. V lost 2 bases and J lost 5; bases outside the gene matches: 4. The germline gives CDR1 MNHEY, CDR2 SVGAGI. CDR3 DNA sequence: TGTGCCAGCAGTTACGGACAGGGGGCAGGGTATGGCTACACCTTC. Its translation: CASSYGQGAGYGYTF.

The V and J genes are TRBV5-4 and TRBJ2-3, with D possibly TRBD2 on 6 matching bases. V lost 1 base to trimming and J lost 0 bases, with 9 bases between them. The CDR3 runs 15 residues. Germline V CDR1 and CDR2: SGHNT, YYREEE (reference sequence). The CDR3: CASSLNSGSTDTQYF. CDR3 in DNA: TGTGCCAGCAGCTTGAATAGCGGTAGCACAGATACGCAGTATTTT.

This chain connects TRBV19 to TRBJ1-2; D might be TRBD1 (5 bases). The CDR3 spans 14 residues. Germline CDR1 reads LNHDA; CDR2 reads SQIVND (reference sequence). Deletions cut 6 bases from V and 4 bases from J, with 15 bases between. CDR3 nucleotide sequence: TGTGCCAGTAGGATCGAAGCAGGGATCTATGGCTACACCTTC. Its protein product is CASRIEAGIYGYTF.

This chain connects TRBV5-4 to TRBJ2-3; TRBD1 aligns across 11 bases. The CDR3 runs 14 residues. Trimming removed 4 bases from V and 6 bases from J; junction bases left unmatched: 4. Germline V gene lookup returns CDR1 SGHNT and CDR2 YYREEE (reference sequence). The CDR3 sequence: CASSRGQGEDTQYF. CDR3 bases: TGTGCCAGCAGCCGGGGACAGGGGGAGGATACGCAGTATTTT.

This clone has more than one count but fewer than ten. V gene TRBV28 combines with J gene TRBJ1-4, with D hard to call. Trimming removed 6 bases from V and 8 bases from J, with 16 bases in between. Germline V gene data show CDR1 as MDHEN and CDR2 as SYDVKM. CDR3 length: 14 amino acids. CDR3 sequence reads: CASSPANRREKLFF. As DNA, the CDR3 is TGTGCCAGCAGCCCAGCCAATAGGAGAGAAAAACTGTTTTTT.

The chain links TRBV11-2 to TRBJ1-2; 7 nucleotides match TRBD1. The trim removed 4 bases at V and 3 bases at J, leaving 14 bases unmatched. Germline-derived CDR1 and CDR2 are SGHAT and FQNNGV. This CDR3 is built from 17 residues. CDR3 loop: CASSSYRRDSDYYGYTF. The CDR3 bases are TGTGCCAGCAGCTCCTACCGCCGGGACAGCGATTACTATGGCTACACCTTC.

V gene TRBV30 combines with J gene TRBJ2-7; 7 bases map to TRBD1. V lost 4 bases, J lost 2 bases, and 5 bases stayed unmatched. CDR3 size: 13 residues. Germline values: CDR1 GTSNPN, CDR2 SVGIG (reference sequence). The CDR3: CAWNRDRAYEQYF. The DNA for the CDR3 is TGTGCCTGGAACCGGGACAGAGCCTACGAGCAGTACTTC.

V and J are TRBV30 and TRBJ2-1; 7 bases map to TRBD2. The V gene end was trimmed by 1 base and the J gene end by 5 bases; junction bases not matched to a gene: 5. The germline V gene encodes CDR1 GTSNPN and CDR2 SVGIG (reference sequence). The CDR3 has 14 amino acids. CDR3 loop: CAWSGEGPDNEQFF. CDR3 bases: TGTGCCTGGAGTGGGGAGGGACCCGACAATGAGCAGTTCTTC.

The DNA for the CDR3 is TGTGCCAGCAGCCAGGAAGGGGGAGCAACTAATGAAAAACTGTTTTTT. Protein: CASSQEGGATNEKLFF. The rearrangement uses TRBV4-2 and TRBJ1-4, with D possibly matching TRBD1 (6 bases). Deletions cut 3 bases from V and 0 bases from J, with 11 bases between. The CDR3 is 16 amino acids. Germline V gene data show CDR1 as LGHNA and CDR2 as YNFKEQ.

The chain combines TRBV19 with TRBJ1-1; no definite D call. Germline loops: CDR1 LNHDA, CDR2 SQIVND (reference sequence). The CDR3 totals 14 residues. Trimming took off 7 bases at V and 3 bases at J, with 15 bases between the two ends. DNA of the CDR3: TGTGCCAGTATCCCTCATCCAGCGGACACTGAAGCTTTCTTT. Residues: CASIPHPADTEAFF.

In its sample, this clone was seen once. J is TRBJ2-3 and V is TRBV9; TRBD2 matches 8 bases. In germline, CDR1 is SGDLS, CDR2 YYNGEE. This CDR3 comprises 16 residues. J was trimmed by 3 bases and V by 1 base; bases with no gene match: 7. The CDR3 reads CASSVWAGGPTDTQYF. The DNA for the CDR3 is TGTGCCAGCAGCGTATGGGCGGGGGGCCCGACAGATACGCAGTATTTT.